This T cell receptor beta chain is from a study of OX40 agonist ivuxolimab in advanced cancers. Study overall: Prior therapy, whether anti-PD-1, anti-PD-L1 or anti-CTLA-4, was allowed, and more than 35% had some.

Using immunoSEQ multiplex PCR, the repertoire was profiled, and TCRdb retains in-frame clones only, with some absent. The repertoire consists of tens of thousands of clones, with approximately 88% occurring once and the leading ten covering roughly 32%. Points from the study as a whole: Antigen targets of the expanded peripheral T cells went undetermined.

As to this clone: As yet, its antigen is unknown.

CDR3 length: 16 residues. The V gene lost 4 bases and the J gene lost 0 bases, with 10 bases spanning the gap. Per germline, CDR1 LGHNA and CDR2 YNFKEQ. This chain joins TRBV4-2 and TRBJ2-6; tentative D call: TRBD2 (5 bases). The sequence was collected from an adult with an advanced solid tumor such as melanoma, head and neck, liver or kidney cancer. Sample: CD4+ or CD8+ T cells sorted from blood, taken in a trial of the OX40 agonist ivuxolimab. CDR3 DNA sequence: TGTGCCAGCAGCCTAGCCCGGGACTCTGGGGCCAACGTCCTGACTTTC. This sequence encodes CASSLARDSGANVLTF.